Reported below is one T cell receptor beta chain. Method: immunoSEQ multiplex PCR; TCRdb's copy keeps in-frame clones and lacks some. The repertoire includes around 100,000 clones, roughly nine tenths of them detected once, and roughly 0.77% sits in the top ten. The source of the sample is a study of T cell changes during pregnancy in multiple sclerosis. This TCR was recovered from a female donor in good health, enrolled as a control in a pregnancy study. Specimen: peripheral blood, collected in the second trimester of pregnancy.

For the CDR3, the DNA is TGTGCCGCCGCCGGGACAGGGACCTACGAGCAGTACTTC. Protein product: CAAAGTGTYEQYF. The rearrangement joins TRBV10-3 to TRBJ2-7; 9 nucleotides align to TRBD1. J was trimmed by 2 bases and V by 11 bases; bases with no gene match: 7. The CDR3 covers 13 residues. Germline values: CDR1 ENHRY, CDR2 SYGVKD.